This T cell receptor beta chain appears in the sequencing data of a study of regulatory T cells in long-lasting Graves disease. Findings and limits, study-wide: Persistent-disease Graves' patients showed less TCR diversity than new cases.

V lost 3 bases to trimming and J lost 4 bases, with 8 bases between them. Germline-derived CDR1 and CDR2 are SNHLY and FYNNEI. CDR3 length: 13 residues. This clonotype has a count of ten or more. As yet, its antigen is unknown. The time point here: newly diagnosed GD, antithyroid drugs for less than 3 months. PBMC-derived RNA was used for the TCR library. In building TCR beta libraries, iRepertoire HTBI primers were used together with Arm-PCR of CDR3 regions. TCRdb re-called the multiplex PCR reads with MiXCR, one entry per CDR3 protein. Of roughly 520,000 distinct CDR3 sequences listed, approximately 12% were seen once; the top ten hold 8.9%. The data also belong to a second study, concerning T cells in Graves' hyperthyroidism and ophthalmopathy. That paper adds: The definition of stable Graves' hyperthyroidism was no ophthalmopathy progression within 18 months.

The origin of this receptor is a woman aged 25 to 45 with Graves disease. Sequences were derived from peripheral blood mononuclear cells (PBMCs), sampled at new diagnosis, from a patient treated with antithyroid drugs. The chain uses TRBV2 and TRBJ2-3; D unclear. The CDR3: CASSEFRADTQYF. The DNA for the CDR3 is TGTGCCAGCAGTGAGTTTCGCGCAGATACGCAGTATTTT.